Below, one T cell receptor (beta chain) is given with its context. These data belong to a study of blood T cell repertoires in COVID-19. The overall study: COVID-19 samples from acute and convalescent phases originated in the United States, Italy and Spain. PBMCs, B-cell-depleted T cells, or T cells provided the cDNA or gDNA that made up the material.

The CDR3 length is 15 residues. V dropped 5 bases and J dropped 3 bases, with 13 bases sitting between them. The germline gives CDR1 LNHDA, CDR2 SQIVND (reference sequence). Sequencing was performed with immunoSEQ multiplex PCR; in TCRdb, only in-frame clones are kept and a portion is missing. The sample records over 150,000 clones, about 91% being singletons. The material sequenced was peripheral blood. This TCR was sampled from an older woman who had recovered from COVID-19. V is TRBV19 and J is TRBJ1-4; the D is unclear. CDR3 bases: TGTGCCAGTAGTCAAAACCGGGGTTCTAATGAAAAACTGTTTTTT. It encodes CASSQNRGSNEKLFF.